This T cell receptor beta chain originates from a study of neoadjuvant nivolumab and ipilimumab in lung cancer. About the research overall: Patients got nivolumab 3 mg/kg on days 1, 15 and 29; combination added ipilimumab 1 mg/kg day 1.

Clones were sequenced by immunoSEQ multiplex PCR, and TCRdb holds only the in-frame ones, with some missing. The top ten clones hold 7% to 9% of a sample with around 20,000 clones, around 80% of them seen once. Points on this clone: As yet, its antigen is unknown.

Germline CDR1 reads KGHSH; CDR2 reads LQKENI. This CDR3 comprises 14 residues. Trimming left V 3 bases short and J 4 bases short, with 12 bases between. Broader study findings: Compared with tumor-adjacent uninvolved lung, resected tumors showed greater richness and clonality. Only two of four nivolumab-treated tumors gained richness and clonality by surgery.

The specimen was tumor tissue, collected after neoadjuvant nivolumab, alone or with ipilimumab, at or shortly before surgery. V usage is TRBV18 and J usage is TRBJ1-2; tentatively, D is TRBD1 (6 bases). This receptor was obtained from an adult with non-small cell lung cancer. CDR3 in amino acids: CASSPPGTLYGYTF. CDR3 coding DNA: TGTGCCAGCTCACCTCCCGGGACACTCTATGGCTACACCTTC.